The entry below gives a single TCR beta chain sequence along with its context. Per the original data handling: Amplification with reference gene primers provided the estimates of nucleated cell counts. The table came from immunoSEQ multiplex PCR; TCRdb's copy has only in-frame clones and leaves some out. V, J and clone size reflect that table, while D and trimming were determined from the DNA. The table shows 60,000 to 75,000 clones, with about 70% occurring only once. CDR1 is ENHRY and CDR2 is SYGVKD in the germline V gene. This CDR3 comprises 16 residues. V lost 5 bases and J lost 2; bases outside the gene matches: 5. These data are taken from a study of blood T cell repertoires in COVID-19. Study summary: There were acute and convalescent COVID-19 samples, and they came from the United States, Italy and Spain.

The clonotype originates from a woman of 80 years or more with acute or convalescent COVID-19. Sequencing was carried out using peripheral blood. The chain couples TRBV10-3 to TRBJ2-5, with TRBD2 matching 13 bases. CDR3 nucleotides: TGTGCCATCAGTCGGACTAGCGGGAGCGGGCAAGAGACCCAGTACTTC. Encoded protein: CAISRTSGSGQETQYF.